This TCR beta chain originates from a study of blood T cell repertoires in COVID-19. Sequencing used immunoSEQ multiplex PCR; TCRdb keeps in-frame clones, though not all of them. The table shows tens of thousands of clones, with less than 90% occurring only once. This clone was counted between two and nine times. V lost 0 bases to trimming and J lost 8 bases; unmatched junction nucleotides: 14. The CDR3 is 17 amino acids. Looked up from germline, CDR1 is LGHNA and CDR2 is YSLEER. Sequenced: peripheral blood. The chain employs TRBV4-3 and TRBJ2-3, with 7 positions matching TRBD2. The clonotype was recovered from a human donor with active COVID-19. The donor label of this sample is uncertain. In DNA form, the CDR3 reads TGCGCCAGCAGCCAAGATAGGGAGGGACTCCGACGGGGTACGCAGTATTTT. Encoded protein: CASSQDREGLRRGTQYF.